The sequence of this T cell receptor (beta chain) was determined in a study of beta chain features in type 1 diabetes. Without exception, sorted populations had purity beyond 95%. In germline, CDR1 is MDHEN, CDR2 SYDVKM. With V trimmed by 5 bases and J by 3 bases, 12 bases remained unmatched. The CDR3 extends over 17 amino acids. This clone was counted between two and nine times. The antigen is unknown. Expressed TCRB transcripts were sequenced after all isolated RNA was converted to cDNA. The protocol was immunoSEQ multiplex PCR, while the TCRdb copy is restricted to in-frame clones and leaves out a portion. The data show around 430,000 clones, with approximately 28% seen just once and roughly 0.06% held by the top ten. Study conclusions and caveats: Here, the possible influence of HLA type (on TCRB rearrangement) remained unresolved.

This clonotype originated in a man younger than 30 in good health. The source material was naive CD4+ T cells from blood. This sequence joins TRBV28 and TRBJ2-4; 8 bases agree with TRBD1. The CDR3 reads CASSPYSGQGGKNIQYF. In DNA form, the CDR3 reads TGTGCCAGCAGTCCCTACTCCGGACAGGGAGGCAAAAACATTCAGTACTTC.